The T cell receptor beta chain described here comes from a study of blood T cells in healthy people across ages. Overall study findings and caveats: The study regarded diversity estimates from one million T cells as underestimates. Lack of knowledge of donor CMV status possibly confounded expanded clonotype changes.

The CDR3 length is 14 residues. On this clonotype itself: Its antigen remains unknown.

Using a J-beta primer mix together with a sample-barcoded 5' primer, a second PCR was run for roughly 6 to 11 cycles. A tag from a template-switch adaptor with 12 random nucleotides marked each cDNA molecule. TCRdb reanalysed the 5' RACE reads using MiXCR and keeps one entry per CDR3 protein. The sample records roughly 500,000 distinct CDR3 sequences, roughly 29% being singletons. Sequencing input: blood. V and J are TRBV12-3 or TRBV12-4 and TRBJ2-5; D uncertain. The end of the DNA aligns better with TRBJ2-1, so the J call may be wrong. This sequence originates from a woman in her 70s in good health. The CDR3, as DNA: TGTGCCAGCATCGAATGGGCTAGTTCTAGAGGGCAGTTCTTC. As protein: CASIEWASSRGQFF.